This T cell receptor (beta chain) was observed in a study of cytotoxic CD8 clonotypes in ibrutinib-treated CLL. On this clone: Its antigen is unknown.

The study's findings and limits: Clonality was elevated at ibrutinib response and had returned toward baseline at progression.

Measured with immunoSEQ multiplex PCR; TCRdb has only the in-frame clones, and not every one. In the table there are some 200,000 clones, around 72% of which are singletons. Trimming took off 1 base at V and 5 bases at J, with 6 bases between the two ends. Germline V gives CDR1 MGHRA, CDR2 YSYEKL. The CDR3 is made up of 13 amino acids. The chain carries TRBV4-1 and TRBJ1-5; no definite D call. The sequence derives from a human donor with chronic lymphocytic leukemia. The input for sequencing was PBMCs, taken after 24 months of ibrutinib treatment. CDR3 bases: TGCGCCAGCAGCCAAGGGATTTATCAGCCCCAGCATTTT. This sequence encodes CASSQGIYQPQHF.